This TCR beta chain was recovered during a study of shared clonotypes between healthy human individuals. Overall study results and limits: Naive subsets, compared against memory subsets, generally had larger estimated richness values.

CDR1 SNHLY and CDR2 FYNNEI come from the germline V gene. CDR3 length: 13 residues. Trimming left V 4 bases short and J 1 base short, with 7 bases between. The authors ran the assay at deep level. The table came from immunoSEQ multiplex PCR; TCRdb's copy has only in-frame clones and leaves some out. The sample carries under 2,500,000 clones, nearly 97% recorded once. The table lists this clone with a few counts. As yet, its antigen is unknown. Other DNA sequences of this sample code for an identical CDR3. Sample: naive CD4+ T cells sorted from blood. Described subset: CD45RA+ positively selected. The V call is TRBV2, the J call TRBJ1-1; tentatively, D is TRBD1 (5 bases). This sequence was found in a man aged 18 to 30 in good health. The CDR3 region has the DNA TGTGCCAGCAGTGTGGGGGAGAACACTGAAGCTTTCTTT. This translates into CASSVGENTEAFF. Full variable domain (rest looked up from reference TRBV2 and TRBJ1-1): EPEVTQTPSHQVTQMGQEVILRCVPISNHLYFYWYRQILGQKVEFLVSFYNNEISEKSEIFDDQFSVERPDGSNFTLKIRSTKLEDSAMYFCASSVGENTEAFFGQGTRLTVV.